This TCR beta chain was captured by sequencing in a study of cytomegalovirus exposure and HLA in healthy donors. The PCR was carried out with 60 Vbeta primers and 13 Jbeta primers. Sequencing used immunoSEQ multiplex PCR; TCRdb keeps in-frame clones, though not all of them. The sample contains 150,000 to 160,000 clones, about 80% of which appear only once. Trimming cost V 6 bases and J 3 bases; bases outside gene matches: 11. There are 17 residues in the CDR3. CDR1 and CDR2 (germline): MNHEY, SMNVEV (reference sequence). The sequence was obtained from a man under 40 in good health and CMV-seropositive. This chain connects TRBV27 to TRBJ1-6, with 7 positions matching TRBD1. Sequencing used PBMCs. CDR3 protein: CASSPLRTGLYNSPLHF. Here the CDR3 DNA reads TGTGCCAGCAGCCCCCTGAGGACAGGTCTCTATAATTCACCCCTCCACTTT.